This TCR beta chain came from a study of T cell responses to AZD1222 COVID-19 vaccine (dated by TCRdb to 2020 to 2022). About the full investigation: AZD1222 recipients with second doses at about 4 weeks or about 12 weeks were pooled, because spike-specific TCR depth and breadth did not differ between schedules. TCR sequencing was performed for some 250 trial participants, of whom about 200 were given two doses of AZD1222 and some 26 were given two doses of MenACWY control vaccine. Trial participants were enrolled by age into 18-55, 56-69 and 70-plus year subgroups, with roughly 160, 29 and 62 TCR-sequenced participants respectively.

From the germline V gene, CDR1 is ENHRY and CDR2 is SYGVKD. Trimming removed 7 bases from V and 2 bases from J; the gene matches leave 11 bases unexplained. The CDR3 runs 16 amino acids, cysteine and phenylalanine included. The only DNA kept is the CDR3, 48 bases in frame from the first base. The paper's findings and limits, for the study overall: No day 14 peak-response samples were available, so repertoires were characterized only after the peak T cell response. Most participants were white British and females outnumbered males, and the authors suggested that clonal diversity may have been underestimated. Conclusions about previously exposed vaccinees were limited because only 6 or 7 AZD1222 recipients were SARS-CoV-2 seropositive at baseline. Reportedly, close to half of the unique spike-specific TCRs recognized epitopes lying outside the regions that are mutated in the B.1.351 and B.1.1.7 variants. A significant rise in spike-specific TCR breadth and depth was observed after two AZD1222 doses relative to day 0 and relative to MenACWY recipients. The whole spike protein was spanned by vaccine-associated CD4 TCRs, and dominant responses were seen in regions 160-218 and 743-854. In the small 56-69-year group, the increase in depth fell short of significance, most likely because of low power.

The CDR3 regions of human TCRbeta chains were analyzed by immunosequencing. The original pipeline was this. Repertoire TCRs were checked for matches against a reference library of SARS-CoV-2-specific TCRs that had been generated using the MIRA antigen-specificity platform. Breadth was defined as the fraction of unique TCRs that were SARS-CoV-2-associated, and depth was defined as the fraction of total T cells that were SARS-CoV-2-associated. Each spike-specific TCR was assigned to its reactive spike region and to a CD4 or CD8 class using the MIRA data. Log10-transformed breadth and depth values were compared by one-way ANOVA with Sidak's multiple comparisons tests. Imported from immuneACCESS, the table was reduced by TCRdb to in-frame sequences with V and J called. These copies leave out some clones; in studies compared against another copy, an unresolved V gene accounts for under half, and the cause of the remainder is not known. V and J calls and clone size are given by that table; D and trimming were obtained from the DNA. The table for this sample lists about 200,000 clones; over 80% of them were counted only once. Jointly, the top ten make up 1% to 1.5% of the sample.

Per the publication, the time point label means: baseline before first vaccination. Samples from vaccinated people were obtained from the UK trials COV001 and COV002, which included a single-blind randomized controlled phase 2/3 trial of AZD1222 (ChAdOx1 nCoV-19) in healthy adults. Trial participant PBMC samples were collected at day 0 and day 28 after the second dose for TCRbeta chain sequencing. Of note for this clone: Its antigen is still unknown. Base qualities are missing; no much larger clone stands one base away.

The sample was peripheral blood, taken on day 0 of AZD1222 vaccination. This clonotype was sampled from an adult in good health. The V and J genes are TRBV10-3 and TRBJ1-2, and 9 junction bases match TRBD1. The CDR3 region reads CAIKGEAGQGNYGYTF. The nucleotide sequence is given as TGTGCCATCAAAGGAGAAGCTGGACAGGGGAACTATGGCTACACCTTC.